This T cell receptor (beta chain) was recovered during a study of blood T cell repertoires in COVID-19. In the source study's methods: Amplification of reference gene primers was used by the study to estimate nucleated cell counts. Using immunoSEQ multiplex PCR, the repertoire was profiled, and TCRdb retains in-frame clones only, with some absent. V, J and clone size are those of that table, while D and trimming were read from the DNA. The sample records 200,000 to 250,000 clones, around 80% being singletons. This CDR3 is 13 amino acids long. CDR1 and CDR2 from the germline V gene are SGHNT and YYREEE (reference sequence). Trimming left V 0 bases short and J 4 bases short, with 7 bases between.

The receptor comes from a woman aged 70 to 79 with acute or convalescent COVID-19. V gene TRBV5-4 combines with J gene TRBJ1-2, with no clear D. Sequencing input: peripheral blood. The CDR3 sequence: CASSLGTTYGYTF. DNA of the CDR3: TGTGCCAGCAGCTTGGGAACTACCTATGGCTACACCTTC.